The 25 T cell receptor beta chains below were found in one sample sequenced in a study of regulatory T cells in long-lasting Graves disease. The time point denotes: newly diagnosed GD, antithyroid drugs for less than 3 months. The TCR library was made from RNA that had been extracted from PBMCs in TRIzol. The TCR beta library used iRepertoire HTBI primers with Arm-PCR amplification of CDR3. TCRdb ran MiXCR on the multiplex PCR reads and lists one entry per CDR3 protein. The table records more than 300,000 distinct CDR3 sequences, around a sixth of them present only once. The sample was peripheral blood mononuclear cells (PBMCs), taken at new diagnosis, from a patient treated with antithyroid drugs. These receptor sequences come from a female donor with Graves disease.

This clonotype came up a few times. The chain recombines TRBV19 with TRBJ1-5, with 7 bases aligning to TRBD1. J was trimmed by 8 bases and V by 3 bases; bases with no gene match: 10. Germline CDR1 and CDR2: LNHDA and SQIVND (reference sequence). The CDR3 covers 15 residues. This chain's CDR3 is CASSIHPRGQEPQHF. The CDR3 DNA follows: TGTGCCAGTAGTATCCATCCAAGGGGGCAGGAGCCCCAGCATTTT.

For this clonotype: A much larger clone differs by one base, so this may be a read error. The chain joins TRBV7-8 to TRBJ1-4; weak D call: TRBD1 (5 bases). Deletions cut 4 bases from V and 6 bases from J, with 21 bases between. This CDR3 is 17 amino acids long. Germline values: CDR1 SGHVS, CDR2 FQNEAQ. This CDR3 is CASSSYTGRSNDEKLFF. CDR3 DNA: TGTGCCAGCAGCTCATATACGGGGCGGAGTAATGATGAAAAACTGTTTTTT.

The CDR3 bases are TGTGCCAGCAGCGTTGCGGGGGACGGCTACACCTTC. This encodes CASSVAGDGYTF. The chain couples TRBV9 to TRBJ1-2; D might be TRBD1 (5 bases). This CDR3 has 12 amino acids. Trimming shortened V by 2 bases and J by 8 bases, and 10 bases separated the two germline ends. Per the germline V gene, CDR1 is SGDLS and CDR2 is YYNGEE.

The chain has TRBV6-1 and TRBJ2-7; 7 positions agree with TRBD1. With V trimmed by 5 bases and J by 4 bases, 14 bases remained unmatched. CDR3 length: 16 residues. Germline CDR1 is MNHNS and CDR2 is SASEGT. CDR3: CASSRSTGTATYEQYF. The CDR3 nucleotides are TGTGCCAGCAGTCGATCAACCGGGACAGCGACTTACGAGCAGTACTTC.

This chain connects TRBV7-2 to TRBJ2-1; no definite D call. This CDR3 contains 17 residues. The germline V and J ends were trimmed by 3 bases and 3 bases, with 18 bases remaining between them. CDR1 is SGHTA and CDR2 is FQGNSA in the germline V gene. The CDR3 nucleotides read TGTGCCAGCAGCTTGGGGTCTAGTGGGCTGTACTACAATGAGCAGTTCTTC. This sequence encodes CASSLGSSGLYYNEQFF. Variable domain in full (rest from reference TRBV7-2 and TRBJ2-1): GAGVSQSPSNKVTEKGKDVELRCDPISGHTALYWYRQSLGQGLEFLIYFQGNSAPDKSGLPSDRFSAERTGGSVSTLTIQRTQQEDSAVYLCASSLGSSGLYYNEQFFGPGTRLTVL.

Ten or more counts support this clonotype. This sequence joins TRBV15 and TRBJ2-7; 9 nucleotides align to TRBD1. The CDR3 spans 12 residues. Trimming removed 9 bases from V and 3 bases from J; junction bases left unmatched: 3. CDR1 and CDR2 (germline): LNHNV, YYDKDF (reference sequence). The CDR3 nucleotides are TGTGCCACAGGACAGGGGTTCTACGAGCAGTACTTC. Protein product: CATGQGFYEQYF.

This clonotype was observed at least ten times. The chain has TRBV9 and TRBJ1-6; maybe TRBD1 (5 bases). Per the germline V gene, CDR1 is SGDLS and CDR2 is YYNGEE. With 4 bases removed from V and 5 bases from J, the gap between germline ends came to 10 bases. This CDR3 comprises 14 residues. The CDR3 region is CASSPQGNNSPLHF. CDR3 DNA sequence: TGTGCCAGCAGCCCCCAGGGTAATAATTCACCCCTCCACTTT. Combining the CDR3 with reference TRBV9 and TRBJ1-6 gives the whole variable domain DSGVTQTPKHLITATGQRVTLRCSPRSGDLSVYWYQQSLDQGLQFLIQYYNGEERAKGNILERFSAQQFPDLHSELNLSSLELGDSALYFCASSPQGNNSPLHFGNGTRLTVT.

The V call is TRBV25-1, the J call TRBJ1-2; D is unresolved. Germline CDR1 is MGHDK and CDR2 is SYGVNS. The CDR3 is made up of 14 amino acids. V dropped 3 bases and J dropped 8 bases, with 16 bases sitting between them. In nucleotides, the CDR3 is TGTGCCAGCAGTGATGCCCGCAACCCCTTCGGCTACACCTTC. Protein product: CASSDARNPFGYTF.

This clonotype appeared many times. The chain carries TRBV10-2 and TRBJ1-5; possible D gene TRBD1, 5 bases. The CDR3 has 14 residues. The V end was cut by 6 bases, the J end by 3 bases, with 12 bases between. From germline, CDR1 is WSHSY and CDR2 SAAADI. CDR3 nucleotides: TGCGCCAGCAGCGGGGGGACGGTCAATCAGCCCCAGCATTTT. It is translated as CASSGGTVNQPQHF.

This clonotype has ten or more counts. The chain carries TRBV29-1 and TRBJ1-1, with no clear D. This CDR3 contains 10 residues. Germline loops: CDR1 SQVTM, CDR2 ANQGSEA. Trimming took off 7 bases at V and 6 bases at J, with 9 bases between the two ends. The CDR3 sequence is CSGGEAEAFF. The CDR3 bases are TGCAGCGGCGGAGAGGCTGAAGCTTTCTTT.

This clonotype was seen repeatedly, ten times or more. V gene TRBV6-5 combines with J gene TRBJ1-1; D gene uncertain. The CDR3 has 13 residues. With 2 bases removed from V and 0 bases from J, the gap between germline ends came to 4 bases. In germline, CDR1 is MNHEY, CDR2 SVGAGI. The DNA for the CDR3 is TGTGCCAGCAGTTACGACCTGAACACTGAAGCTTTCTTT. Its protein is CASSYDLNTEAFF.

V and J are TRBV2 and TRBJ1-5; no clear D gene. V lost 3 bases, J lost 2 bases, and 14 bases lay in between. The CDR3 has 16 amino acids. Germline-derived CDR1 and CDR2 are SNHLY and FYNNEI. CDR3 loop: CASSDARGIGNQPQHF. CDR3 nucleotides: TGTGCCAGCAGTGACGCGAGAGGGATAGGCAATCAGCCCCAGCATTTT.

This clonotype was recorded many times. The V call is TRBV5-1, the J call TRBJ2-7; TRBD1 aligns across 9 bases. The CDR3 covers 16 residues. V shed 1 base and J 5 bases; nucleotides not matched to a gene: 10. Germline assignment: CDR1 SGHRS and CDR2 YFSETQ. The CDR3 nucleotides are TGCGCCAGCAGCTTGAACTCGGGACAGGGCAACCACGAGCAGTACTTC. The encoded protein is CASSLNSGQGNHEQYF.

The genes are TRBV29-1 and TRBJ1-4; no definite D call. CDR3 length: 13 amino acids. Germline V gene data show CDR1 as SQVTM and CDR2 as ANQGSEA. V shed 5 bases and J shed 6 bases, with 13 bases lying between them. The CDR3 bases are TGCAGCGTTCGGTCGACTATGCATGAAAAACTGTTTTTT. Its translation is CSVRSTMHEKLFF.

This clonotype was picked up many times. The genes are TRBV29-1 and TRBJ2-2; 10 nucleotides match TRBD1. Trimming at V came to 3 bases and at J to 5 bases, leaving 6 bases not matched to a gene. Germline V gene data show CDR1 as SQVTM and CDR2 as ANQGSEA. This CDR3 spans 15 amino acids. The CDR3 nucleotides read TGCAGCGTTGACCCGACAGGGGGCGGTACCGGGGAGCTGTTTTTT. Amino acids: CSVDPTGGGTGELFF.

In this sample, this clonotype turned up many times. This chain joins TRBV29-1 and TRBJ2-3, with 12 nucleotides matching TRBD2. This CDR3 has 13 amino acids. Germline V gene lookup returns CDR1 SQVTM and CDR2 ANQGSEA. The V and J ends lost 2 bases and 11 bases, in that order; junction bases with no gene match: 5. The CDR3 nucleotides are TGCAGCGTTGAAAAGTCTAGCGGGGGGGTGCAGTATTTT. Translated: CSVEKSSGGVQYF.

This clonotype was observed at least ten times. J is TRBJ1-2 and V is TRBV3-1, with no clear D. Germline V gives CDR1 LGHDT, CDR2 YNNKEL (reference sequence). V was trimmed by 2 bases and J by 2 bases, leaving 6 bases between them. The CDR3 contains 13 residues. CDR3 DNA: TGTGCCAGCAGCCAATATGGGAACTATGGCTACACCTTC. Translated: CASSQYGNYGYTF.

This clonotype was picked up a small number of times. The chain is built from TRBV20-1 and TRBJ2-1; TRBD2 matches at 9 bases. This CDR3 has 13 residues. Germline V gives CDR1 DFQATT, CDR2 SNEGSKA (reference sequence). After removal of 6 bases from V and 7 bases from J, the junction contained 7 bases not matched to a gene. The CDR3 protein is CSADGLAQNEQFF. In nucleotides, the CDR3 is TGCAGTGCCGATGGACTAGCGCAGAATGAGCAGTTCTTC.

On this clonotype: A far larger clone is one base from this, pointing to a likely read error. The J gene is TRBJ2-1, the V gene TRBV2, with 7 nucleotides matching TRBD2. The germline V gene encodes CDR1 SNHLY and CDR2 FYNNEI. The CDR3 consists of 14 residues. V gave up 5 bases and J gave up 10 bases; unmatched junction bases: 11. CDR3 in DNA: TGTGCCAGCAGTCCGTCGCGGGAGCTAAAAGAGCAGTTCTTC. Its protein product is CASSPSRELKEQFF.

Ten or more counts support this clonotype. This chain's CDR3 is CSARRSQGGYTF. Written as DNA, the CDR3 is TGCAGTGCTAGAAGAAGCCAGGGAGGCTACACCTTC. V and J are TRBV20-1 and TRBJ1-2, with D perhaps matching TRBD1 (5 bases). With 2 bases removed from V and 8 bases from J, the gap between germline ends came to 12 bases. Germline V gene sequence: CDR1 DFQATT, CDR2 SNEGSKA (reference sequence). The CDR3 runs 12 residues.

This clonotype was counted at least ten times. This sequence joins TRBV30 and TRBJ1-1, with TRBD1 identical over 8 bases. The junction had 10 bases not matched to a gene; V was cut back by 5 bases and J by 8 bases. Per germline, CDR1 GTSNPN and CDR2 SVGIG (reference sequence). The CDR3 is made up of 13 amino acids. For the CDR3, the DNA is TGTGCCTGGGGCGGACAGGGTAGGTCCGAAGCTTTCTTT. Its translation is CAWGGQGRSEAFF.

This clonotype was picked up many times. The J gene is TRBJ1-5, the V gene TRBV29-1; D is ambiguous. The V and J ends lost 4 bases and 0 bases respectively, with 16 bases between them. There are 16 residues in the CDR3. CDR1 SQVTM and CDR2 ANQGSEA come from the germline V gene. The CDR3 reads CSVVEVSVDSNQPQHF. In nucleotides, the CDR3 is TGCAGCGTTGTCGAAGTCTCGGTTGATAGCAATCAGCCCCAGCATTTT.

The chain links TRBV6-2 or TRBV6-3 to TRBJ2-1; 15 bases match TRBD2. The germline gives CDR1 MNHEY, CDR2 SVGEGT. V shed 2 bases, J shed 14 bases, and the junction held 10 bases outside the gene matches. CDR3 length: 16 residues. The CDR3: CASSYPGLAGGPVEFF. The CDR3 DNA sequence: TGTGCCAGCAGTTACCCTGGACTAGCGGGAGGGCCGGTGGAGTTCTTC.

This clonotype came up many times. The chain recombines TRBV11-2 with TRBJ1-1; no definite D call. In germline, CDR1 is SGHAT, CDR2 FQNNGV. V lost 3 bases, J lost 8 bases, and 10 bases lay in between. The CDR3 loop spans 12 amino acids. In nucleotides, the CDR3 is TGTGCCAGCAGCTTCACGAGTTTCGAAGCTTTCTTT. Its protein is CASSFTSFEAFF.

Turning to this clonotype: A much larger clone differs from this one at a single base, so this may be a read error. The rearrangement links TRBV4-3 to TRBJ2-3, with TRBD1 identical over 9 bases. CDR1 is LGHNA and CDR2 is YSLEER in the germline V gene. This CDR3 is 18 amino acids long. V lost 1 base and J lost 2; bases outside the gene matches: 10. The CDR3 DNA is TGCGCCAGCAGCCAAGTTGGTTCTCGGGACAGGGACACAGATACGCAGTATTTT. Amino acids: CASSQVGSRDRDTDTQYF.